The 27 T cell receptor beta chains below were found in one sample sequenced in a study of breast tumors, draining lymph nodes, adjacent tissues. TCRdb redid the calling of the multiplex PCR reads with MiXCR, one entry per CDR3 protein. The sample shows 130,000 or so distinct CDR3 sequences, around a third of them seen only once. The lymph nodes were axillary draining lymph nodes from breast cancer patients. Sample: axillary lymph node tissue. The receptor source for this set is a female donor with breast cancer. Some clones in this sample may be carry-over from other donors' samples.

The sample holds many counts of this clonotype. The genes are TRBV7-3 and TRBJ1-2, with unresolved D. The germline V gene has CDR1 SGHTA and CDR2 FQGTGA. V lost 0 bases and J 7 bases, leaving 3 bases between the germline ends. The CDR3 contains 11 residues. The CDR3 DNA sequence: TGTGCCAGCAGCTTAACCGGTGGCTACACCTTC. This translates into CASSLTGGYTF.

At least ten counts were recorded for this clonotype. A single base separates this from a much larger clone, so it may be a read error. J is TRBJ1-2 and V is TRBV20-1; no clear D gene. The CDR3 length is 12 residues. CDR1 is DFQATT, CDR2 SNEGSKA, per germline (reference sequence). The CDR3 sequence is CSAQMVIYGSTF. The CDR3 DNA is TGCAGTGCTCAGATGGTGATATATGGCTCCACCTTC.

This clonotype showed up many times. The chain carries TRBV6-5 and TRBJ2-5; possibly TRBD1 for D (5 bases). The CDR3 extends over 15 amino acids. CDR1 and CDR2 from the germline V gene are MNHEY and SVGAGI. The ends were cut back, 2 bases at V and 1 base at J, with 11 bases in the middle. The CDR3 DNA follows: TGTGCCAGCAGTTACGACAGAGCGTTCCAAGAGACCCAGTACTTC. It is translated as CASSYDRAFQETQYF.

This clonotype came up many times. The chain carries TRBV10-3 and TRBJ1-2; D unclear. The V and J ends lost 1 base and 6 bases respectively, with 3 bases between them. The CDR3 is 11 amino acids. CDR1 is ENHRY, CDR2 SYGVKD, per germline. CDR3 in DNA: TGTGCCATCAGTGAGTGGGATGGCTACACCTTC. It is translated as CAISEWDGYTF.

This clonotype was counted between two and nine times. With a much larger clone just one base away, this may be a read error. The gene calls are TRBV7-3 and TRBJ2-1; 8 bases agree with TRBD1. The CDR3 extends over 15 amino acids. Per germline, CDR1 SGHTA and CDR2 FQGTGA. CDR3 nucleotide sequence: TGTGCCAGCAGCCCGGACAGGGCGACCTACAATGAGCAGCTCTTC. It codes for CASSPDRATYNEQLF. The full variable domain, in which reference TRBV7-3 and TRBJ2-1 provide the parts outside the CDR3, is GAGVSQTPSNKVTEKGKYVELRCDPISGHTALYWYRQSLGQGPEFLIYFQGTGAADDSGLPNDRFFAVRPEGSVSTLKIQRTERGDSAVYLCASSPDRATYNEQLFGPGTRLTVL.

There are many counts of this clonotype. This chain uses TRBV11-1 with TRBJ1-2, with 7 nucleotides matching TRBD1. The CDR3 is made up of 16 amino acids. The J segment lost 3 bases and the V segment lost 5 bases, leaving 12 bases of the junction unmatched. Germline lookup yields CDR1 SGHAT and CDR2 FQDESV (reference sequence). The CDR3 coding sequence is TGTGCCAGCAGCCGCGGGTACAGGGGTGGTTACTATGGCTACACCTTC. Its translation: CASSRGYRGGYYGYTF.

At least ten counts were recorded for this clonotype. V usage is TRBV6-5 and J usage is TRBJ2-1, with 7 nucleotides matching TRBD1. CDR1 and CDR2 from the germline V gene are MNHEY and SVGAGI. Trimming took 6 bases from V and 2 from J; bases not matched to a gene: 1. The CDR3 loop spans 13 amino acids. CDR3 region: CASRGQAYNEQFF. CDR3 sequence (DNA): TGTGCCAGCAGAGGACAGGCCTACAATGAGCAGTTCTTC.

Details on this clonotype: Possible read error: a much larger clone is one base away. Here the CDR3 DNA reads TGTGCCAGCAGCCAGGGACAGGGCCTAGGCTACACCTTC. Translating it yields CASSQGQGLGYTF. This rearrangement joins TRBV6-6 to TRBJ1-2; 9 nucleotides agree with TRBD1. The J segment lost 8 bases and the V segment lost 6 bases, leaving 7 bases of the junction unmatched. The CDR3 consists of 13 residues. From germline, CDR1 is MNHNY and CDR2 SVGAGI (reference sequence).

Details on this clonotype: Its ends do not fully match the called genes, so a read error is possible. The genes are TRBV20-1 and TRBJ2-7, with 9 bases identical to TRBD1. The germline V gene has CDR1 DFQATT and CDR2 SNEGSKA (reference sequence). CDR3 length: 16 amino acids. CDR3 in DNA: TGCAGTGCTACAAGCACAGGGGGCAGGACGTCCTACGAACAGTACTTC. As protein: CSATSTGGRTSYEQYF.

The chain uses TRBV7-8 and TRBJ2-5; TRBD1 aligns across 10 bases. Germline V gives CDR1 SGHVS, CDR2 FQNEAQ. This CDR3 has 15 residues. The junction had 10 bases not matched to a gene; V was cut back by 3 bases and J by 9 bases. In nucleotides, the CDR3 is TGTGCCAGCAGCTTCGACAGGGGGCTTGATCAGCCCCAGTACTTC. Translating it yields CASSFDRGLDQPQYF. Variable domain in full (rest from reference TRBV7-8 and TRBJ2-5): GAGVSQSPRYKVAKRGQDVALRCDPISGHVSLFWYQQALGQGPEFLTYFQNEAQLDKSGLPSDRFFAERPEGSVSTLKIQRTQQEDSAVYLCASSFDRGLDQPQYFGPGTRLLVL.

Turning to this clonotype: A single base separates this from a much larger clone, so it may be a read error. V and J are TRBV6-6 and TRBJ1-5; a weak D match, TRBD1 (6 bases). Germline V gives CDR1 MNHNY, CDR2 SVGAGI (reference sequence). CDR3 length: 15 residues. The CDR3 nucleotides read TGTACCAGCAGTTCGCGGACAGAGGCGCATCAGCCCCAGCATTTT. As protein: CTSSSRTEAHQPQHF.

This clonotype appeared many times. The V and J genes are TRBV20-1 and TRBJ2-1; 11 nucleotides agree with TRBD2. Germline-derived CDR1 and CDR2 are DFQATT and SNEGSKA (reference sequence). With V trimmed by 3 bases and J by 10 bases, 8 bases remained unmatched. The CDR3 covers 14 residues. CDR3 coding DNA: TGCAGTGCTAGGAGCCCACTAGCGGGGGTAGAGCAGTTCTTC. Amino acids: CSARSPLAGVEQFF.

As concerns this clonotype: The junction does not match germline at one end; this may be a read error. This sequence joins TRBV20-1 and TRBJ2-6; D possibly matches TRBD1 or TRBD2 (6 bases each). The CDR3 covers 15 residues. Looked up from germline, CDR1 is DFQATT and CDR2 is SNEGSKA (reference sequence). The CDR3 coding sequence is TGCAGTGCTACGGGGGCAGGGGCTGGGGCCGACGTCCTGACTTTC. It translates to CSATGAGAGADVLTF.

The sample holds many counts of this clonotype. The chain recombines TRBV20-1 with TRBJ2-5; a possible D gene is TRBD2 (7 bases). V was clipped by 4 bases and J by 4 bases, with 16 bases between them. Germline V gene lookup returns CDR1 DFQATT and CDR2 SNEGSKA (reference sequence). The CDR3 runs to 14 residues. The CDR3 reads CSATNSRGAETQYF. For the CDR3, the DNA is TGCAGTGCTACTAACTCTCGGGGGGCAGAGACCCAGTACTTC.

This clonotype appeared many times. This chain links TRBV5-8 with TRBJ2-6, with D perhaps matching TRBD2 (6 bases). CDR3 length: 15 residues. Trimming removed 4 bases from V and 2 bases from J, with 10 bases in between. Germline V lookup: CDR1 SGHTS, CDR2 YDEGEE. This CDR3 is CASSEWRAGANVLTF. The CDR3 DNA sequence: TGTGCCAGCAGCGAGTGGAGGGCTGGGGCCAACGTCCTGACTTTC.

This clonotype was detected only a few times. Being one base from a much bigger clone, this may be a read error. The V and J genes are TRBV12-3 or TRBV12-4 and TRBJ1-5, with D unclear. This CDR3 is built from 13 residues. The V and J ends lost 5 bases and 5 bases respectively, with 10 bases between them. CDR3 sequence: CASSDGPHQPQHF. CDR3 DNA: TGTGCCAGCAGTGACGGACCCCATCAGCCCCAGCATTTT.

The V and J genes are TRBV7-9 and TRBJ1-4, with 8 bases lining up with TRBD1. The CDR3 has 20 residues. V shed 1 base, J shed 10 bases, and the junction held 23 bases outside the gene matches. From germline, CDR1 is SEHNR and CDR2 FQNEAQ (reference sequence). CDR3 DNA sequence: TGTGCCAGCAGCTTAGACCGCGGGGACGTCAGGGGGCGGCCAGAGACAAAACTGTTTTTT. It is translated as CASSLDRGDVRGRPETKLFF.

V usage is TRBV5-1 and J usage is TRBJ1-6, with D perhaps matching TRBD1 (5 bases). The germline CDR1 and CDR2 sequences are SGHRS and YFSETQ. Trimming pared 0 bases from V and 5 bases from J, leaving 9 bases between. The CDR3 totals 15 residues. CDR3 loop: CASSLGSGNNSPLHF. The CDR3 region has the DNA TGCGCCAGCAGCTTGGGGTCAGGGAATAATTCACCCCTCCACTTT.

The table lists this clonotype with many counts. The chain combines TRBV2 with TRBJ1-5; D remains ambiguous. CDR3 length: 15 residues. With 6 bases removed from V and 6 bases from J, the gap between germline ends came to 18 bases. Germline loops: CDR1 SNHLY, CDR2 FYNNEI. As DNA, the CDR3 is TGTGCCAGCAGACCTCCCGACCTGGTGGGTCAGCCCCAGCATTTT. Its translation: CASRPPDLVGQPQHF.

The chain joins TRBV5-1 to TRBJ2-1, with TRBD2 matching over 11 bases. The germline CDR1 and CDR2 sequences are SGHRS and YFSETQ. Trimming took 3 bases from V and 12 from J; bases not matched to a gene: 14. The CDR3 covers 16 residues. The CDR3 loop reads CASSSGTSGRTDTQFF. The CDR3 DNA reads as TGCGCCAGCAGCTCAGGGACTAGCGGACGCACAGATACGCAGTTCTTC.

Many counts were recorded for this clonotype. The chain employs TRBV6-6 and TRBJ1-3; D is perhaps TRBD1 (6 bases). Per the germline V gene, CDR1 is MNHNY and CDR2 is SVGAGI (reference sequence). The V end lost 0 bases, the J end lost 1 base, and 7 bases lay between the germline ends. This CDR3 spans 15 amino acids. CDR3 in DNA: TGTGCCAGCAGTTACTCTACAGGGTCTGGAAACACCATATATTTT. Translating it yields CASSYSTGSGNTIYF.

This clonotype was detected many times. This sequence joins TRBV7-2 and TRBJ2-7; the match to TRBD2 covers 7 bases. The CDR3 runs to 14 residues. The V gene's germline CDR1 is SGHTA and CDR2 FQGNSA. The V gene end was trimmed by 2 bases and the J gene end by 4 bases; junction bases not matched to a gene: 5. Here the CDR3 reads CASSLTGGAYEQYV. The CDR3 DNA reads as TGTGCCAGCAGCTTAACGGGGGGAGCATACGAGCAGTACGTC.

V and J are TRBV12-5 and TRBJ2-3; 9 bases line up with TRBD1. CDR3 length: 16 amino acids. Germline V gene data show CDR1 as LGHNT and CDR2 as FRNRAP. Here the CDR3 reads CASSFWTGDSTDTQYF. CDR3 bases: TGTGCCAGCAGTTTTTGGACAGGGGATAGCACAGATACGCAGTATTTT.

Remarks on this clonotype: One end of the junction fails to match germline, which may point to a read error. CDR3 DNA sequence: TGTGCCAGCAGCAAACAGGGGTACACTGAAGCTTCCTTT. As protein: CASSKQGYTEASF. The genes are TRBV7-6 and TRBJ1-1; 7 bases agree with TRBD1. The CDR3 is 13 residues long. Germline V gene data show CDR1 as SGHVS and CDR2 as FNYEAQ.

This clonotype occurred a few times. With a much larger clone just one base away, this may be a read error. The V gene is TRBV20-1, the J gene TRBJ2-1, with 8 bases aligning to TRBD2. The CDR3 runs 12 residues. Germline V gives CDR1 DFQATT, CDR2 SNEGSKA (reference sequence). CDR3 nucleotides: TGCAGTGCTAGAAAAGCGGGGGTAGAGCCGTTCTTC. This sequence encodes CSARKAGVEPFF.

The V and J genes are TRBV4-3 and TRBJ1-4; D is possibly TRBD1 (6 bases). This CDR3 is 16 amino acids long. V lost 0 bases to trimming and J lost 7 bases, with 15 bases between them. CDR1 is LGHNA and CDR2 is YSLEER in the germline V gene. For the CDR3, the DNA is TGCGCCAGCAGCCAAGAGGGAAGGAGAGGGGGTGAAAAACTGTTTTTT. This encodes CASSQEGRRGGEKLFF.

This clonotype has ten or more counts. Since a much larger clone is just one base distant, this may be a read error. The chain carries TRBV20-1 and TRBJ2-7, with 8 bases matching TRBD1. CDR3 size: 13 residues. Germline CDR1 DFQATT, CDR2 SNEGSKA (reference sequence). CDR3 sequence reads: CSARPGGSYAQYV. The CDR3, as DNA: TGCAGTGCTAGGCCAGGGGGCTCCTACGCGCAGTACGTC.